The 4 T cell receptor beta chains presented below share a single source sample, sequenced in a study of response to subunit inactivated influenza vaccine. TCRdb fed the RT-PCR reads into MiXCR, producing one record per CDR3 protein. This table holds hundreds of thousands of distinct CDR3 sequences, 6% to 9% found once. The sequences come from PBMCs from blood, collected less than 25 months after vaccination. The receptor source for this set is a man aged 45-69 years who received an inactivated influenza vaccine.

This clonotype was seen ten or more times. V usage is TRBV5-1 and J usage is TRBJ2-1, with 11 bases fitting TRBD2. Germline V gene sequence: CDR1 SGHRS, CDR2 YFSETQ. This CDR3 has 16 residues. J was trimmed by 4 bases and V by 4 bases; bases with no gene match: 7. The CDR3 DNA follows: TGCGCCAGCAGCCTCACTAGCGGGAGCGGGTACAATGAGCAGTTCTTC. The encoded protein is CASSLTSGSGYNEQFF.

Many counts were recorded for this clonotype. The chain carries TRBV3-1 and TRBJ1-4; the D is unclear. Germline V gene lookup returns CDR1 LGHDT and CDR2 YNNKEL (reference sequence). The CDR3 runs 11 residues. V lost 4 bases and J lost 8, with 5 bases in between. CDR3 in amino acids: CASSRREKLFF. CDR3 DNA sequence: TGTGCCAGCAGCCGTCGGGAAAAACTGTTTTTT. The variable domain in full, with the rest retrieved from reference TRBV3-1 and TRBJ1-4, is DTAVSQTPKYLVTQMGNDKSIKCEQNLGHDTMYWYKQDSKKFLKIMFSYNNKELIINETVPNRFSPKSPDKAHLNLHINSLELGDSAVYFCASSRREKLFFGSGTQLSVL.

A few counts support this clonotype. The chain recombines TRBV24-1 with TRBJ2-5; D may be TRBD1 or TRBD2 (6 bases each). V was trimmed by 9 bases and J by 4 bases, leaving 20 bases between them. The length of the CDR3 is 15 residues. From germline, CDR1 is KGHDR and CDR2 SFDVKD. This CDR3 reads CATAGRGGGPETQYF. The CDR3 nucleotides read TGTGCCACCGCGGGAAGAGGAGGGGGACCAGAGACCCAGTACTTC.

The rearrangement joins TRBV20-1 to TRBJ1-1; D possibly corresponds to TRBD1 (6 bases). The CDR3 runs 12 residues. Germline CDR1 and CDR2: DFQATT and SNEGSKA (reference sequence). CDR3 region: CRSNRAQGEAFF. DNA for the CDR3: TGCAGAAGCAACAGGGCGCAAGGTGAAGCTTTCTTT.